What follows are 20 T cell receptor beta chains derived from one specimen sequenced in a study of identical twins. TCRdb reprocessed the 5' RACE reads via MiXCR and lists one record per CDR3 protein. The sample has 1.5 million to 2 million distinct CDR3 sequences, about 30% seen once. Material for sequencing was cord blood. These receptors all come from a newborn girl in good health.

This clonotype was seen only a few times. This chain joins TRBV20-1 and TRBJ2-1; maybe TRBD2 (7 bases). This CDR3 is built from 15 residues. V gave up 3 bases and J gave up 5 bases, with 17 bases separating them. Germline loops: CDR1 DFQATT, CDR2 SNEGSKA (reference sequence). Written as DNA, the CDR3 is TGCAGTGCTAGGGCACGGGGGGCCAATCACAATGAGCAGTTCTTC. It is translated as CSARARGANHNEQFF.

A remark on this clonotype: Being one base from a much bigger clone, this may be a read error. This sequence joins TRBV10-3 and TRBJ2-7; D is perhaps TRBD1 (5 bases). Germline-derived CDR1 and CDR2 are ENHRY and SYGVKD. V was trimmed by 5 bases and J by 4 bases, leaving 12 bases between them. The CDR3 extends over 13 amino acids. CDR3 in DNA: TGTGCCATCAGTCCCGAACCAGGGTACGAGCAGTACTTC. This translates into CAISPEPGYEQYF.

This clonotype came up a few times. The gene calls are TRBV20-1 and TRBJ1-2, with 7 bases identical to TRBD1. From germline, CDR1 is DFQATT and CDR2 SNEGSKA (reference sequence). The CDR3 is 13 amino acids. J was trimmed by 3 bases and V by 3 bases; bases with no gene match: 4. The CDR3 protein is CSARLDRDYGYTF. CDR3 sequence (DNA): TGCAGTGCTAGGCTAGACAGGGACTATGGCTACACCTTC.

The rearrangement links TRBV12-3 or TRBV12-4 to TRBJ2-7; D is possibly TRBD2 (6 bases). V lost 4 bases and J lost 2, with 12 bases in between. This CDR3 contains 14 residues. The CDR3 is CASSWGTFAYEQYF. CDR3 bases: TGTGCCAGCAGTTGGGGGACTTTCGCCTACGAGCAGTACTTC.

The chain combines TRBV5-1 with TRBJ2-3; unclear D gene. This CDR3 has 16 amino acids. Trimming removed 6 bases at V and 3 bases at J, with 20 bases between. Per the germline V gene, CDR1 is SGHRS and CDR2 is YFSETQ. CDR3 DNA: TGCGCCAGCACGAGGAAAACTCTACGCCCGACAGATACGCAGTATTTT. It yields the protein CASTRKTLRPTDTQYF.

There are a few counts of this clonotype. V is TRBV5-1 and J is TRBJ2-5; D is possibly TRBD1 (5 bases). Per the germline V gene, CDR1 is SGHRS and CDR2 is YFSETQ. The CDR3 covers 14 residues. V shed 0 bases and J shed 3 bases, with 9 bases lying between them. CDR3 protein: CASSLDRSEETQYF. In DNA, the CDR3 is TGCGCCAGCAGCTTGGACAGGTCGGAAGAGACCCAGTACTTC.

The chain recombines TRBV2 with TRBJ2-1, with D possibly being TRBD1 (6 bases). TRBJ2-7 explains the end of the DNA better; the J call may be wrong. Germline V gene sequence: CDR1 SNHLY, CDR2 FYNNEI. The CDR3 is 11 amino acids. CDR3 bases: TGTGCCAGCGGGGGCTACAATGAGCAGTACTTC. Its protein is CASGGYNEQYF.

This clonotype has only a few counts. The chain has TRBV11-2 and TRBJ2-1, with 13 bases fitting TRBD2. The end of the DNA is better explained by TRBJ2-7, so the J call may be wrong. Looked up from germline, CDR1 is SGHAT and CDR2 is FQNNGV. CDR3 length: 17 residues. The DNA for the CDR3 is TGTGCCAGCAGCCCCCGACTAGCGGGGGGCTCCTACAATGAGCAGTACTTC. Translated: CASSPRLAGGSYNEQYF.

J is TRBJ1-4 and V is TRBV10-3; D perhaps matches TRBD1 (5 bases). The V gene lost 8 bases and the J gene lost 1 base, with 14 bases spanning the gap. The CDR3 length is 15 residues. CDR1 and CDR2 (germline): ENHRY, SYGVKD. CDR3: CAIGPTGETNEKLFF. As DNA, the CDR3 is TGTGCCATCGGCCCAACGGGGGAAACTAATGAAAAACTGTTTTTT.

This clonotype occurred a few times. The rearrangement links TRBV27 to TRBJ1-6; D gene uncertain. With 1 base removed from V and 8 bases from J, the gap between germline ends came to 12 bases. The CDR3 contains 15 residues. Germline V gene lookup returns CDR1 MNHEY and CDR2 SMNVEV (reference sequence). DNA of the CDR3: TGTGCCAGCAGTTTATTTACCAGCTCGGATTCACCCCTCCACTTT. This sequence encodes CASSLFTSSDSPLHF.

CDR3 DNA sequence: TGTGCCAGCAGCCCCGGACTAGAAGTGGCCTACAATGAGCAGTTCTTC. The encoded protein is CASSPGLEVAYNEQFF. V usage is TRBV3-1 and J usage is TRBJ2-1; 7 bases are a match to TRBD2. Trimming took 4 bases from V and 2 from J; bases not matched to a gene: 8. CDR3 length: 16 amino acids. Germline assignment: CDR1 LGHDT and CDR2 YNNKEL (reference sequence).

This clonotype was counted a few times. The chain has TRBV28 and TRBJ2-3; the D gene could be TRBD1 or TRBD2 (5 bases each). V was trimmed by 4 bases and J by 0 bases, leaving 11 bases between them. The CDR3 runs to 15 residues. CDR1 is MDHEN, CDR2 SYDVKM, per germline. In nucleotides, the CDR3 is TGTGCCAGCAGTTCAGTGGGGGTGAGCACAGATACGCAGTATTTT. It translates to CASSSVGVSTDTQYF.

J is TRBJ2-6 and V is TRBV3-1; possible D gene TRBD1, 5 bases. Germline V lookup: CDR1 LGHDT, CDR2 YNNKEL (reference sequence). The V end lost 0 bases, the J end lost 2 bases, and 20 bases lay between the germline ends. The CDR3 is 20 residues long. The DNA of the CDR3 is TGTGCCAGCAGCCAAGATAGGTGGGGCAGACTCGAACCTGGGGCCAACGTCCTGACTTTC. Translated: CASSQDRWGRLEPGANVLTF.

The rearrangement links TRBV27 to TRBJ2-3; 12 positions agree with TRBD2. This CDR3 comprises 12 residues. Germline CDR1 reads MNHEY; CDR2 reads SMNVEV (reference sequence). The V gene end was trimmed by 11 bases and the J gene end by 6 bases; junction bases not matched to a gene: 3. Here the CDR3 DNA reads TGTGCCTGCGGGACTAGCGGGGATACGCAGTATTTT. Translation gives CACGTSGDTQYF.

CDR3 nucleotides: TGTGCCACCAGTGATTCGCGGAGACCTAATTCACCCCTCCACTTT. Amino acid sequence: CATSDSRRPNSPLHF. The rearrangement joins TRBV24-1 to TRBJ1-6, with no clear D. This CDR3 is 15 amino acids long. Germline V gene sequence: CDR1 KGHDR, CDR2 SFDVKD. The V gene lost 2 bases and the J gene lost 6 bases, with 10 bases spanning the gap.

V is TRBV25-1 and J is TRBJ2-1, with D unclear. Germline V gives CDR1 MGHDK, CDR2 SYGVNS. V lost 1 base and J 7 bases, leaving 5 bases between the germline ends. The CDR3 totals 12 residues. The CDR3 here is CASSEWANEQFF. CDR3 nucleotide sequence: TGTGCCAGCAGTGAATGGGCAAATGAGCAGTTCTTC.

CDR3 sequence (DNA): TGCAGTGCTAGAGCGCACAGCAACCCCGGGGAGCTGTTTTTT. As protein: CSARAHSNPGELFF. The rearrangement uses TRBV20-1 and TRBJ2-2; no reliable D call. Germline loops: CDR1 DFQATT, CDR2 SNEGSKA (reference sequence). CDR3 length: 14 residues. The ends were cut back, 1 base at V and 6 bases at J, with 12 bases in the middle.

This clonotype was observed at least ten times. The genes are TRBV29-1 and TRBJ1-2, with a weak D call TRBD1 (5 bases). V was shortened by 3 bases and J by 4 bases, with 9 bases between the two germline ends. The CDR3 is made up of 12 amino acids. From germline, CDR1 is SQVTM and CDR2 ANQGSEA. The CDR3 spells CSVEGRAYGYTF. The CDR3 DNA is TGCAGCGTTGAGGGCAGGGCCTATGGCTACACCTTC.

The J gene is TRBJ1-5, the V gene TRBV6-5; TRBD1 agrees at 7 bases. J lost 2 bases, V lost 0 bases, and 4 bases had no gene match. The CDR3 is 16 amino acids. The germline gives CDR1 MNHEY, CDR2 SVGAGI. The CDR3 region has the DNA TGTGCCAGCAGTTACTCGATAGACAGGGGCAATCAGCCCCAGCATTTT. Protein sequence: CASSYSIDRGNQPQHF.

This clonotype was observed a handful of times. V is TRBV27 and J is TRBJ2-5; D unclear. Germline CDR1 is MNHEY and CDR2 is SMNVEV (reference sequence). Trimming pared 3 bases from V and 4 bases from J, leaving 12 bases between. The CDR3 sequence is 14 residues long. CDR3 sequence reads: CASSFPHSGETQYF. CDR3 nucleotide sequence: TGTGCCAGCAGTTTCCCGCATTCGGGAGAGACCCAGTACTTC.